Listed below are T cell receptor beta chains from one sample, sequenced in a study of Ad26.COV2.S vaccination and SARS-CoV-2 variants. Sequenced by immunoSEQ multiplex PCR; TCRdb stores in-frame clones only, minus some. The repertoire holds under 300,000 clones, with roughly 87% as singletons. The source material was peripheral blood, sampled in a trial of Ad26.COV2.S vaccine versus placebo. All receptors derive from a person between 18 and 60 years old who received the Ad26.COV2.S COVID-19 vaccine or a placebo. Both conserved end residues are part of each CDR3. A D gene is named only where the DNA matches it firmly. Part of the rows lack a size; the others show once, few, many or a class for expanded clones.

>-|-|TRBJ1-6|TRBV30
CAWSWLSSYNSPLHF
TGTGCCTGGAGTTGGTTGAGCTCCTATAATTCACCCCTCCACTTT
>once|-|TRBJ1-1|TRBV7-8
CASSLVDILGNTEAFF
TGTGCCAGCAGCTTAGTAGACATCCTGGGGAACACTGAAGCTTTCTTT
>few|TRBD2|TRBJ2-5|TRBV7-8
CASSLLGGGAETQYF
TGTGCCAGCAGCTTACTGGGCGGGGGGGCAGAGACCCAGTACTTC
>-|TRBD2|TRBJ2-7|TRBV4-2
CASSQEAGGFYEQYF
TGTGCCAGCAGCCAAGAAGCGGGGGGGTTCTACGAGCAGTACTTC
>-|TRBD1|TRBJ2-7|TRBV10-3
CAIRPDRDSYEQYF
TGTGCCATCAGACCCGACAGGGACTCCTACGAGCAGTACTTC
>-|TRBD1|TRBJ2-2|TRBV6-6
CASSKGQGATGELFF
TGTGCCAGCAGCAAGGGACAGGGGGCCACCGGGGAGCTGTTTTTT
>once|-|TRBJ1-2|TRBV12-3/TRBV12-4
CASSFSLPGYTF
TGTGCCAGCAGTTTTAGTCTGCCCGGCTACACCTTC
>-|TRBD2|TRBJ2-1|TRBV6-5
CASSPLAGGQNEQFF
TGTGCCAGCAGCCCCCTAGCGGGGGGGCAGAATGAGCAGTTCTTC
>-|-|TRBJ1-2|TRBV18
CASSPPAGMGYGYTF
TGTGCCAGCTCACCACCGGCAGGGATGGGCTATGGCTACACCTTC
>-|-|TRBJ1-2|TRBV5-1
CASSLQNPGSSYGYTF
TGCGCCAGCAGCCTACAAAACCCGGGATCCTCCTATGGCTACACCTTC
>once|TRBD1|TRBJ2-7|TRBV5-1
CASSLGQGAYEQYF
TGCGCCAGCAGCTTGGGACAGGGAGCCTACGAGCAGTACTTC
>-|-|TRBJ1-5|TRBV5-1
CASSLGAGQGQPQHF
TGCGCCAGCAGCTTGGGGGCCGGGCAAGGGCAGCCCCAGCATTTT
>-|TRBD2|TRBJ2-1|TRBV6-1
CASSEPGLGSFF
TGTGCCAGCAGTGAACCGGGACTAGGGTCGTTCTTC
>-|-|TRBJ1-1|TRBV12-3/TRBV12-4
CASSEGPRAFF
TGTGCCAGCAGTGAGGGACCCAGAGCTTTCTTT
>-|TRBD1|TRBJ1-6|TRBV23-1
CATIPPVRQGNSPLHF
TGCGCCACCATTCCCCCTGTCCGACAGGGTAATTCACCCCTCCACTTT
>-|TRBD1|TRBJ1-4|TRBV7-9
CASSLRTGAEKLFF
TGTGCCAGCAGCTTAAGAACAGGGGCTGAAAAACTGTTTTTT
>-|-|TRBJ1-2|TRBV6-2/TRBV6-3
CASSYSTDNYGYTF
TGTGCCAGCAGTTACTCGACCGATAACTATGGCTACACCTTC
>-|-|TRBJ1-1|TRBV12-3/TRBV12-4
CASSQDGHSAFF
TGTGCCAGCAGCCAAGACGGACACTCAGCTTTCTTT
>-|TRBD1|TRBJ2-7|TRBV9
CASSVGWDRGHYEQYF
TGTGCCAGCAGCGTAGGTTGGGACAGGGGTCACTACGAGCAGTACTTC
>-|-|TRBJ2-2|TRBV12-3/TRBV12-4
CASSFVGELFF
TGTGCCAGCAGTTTCGTCGGGGAGCTGTTTTTT
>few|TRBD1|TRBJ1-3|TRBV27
CASSLGQGNTIYF
TGTGCCAGCAGTTTGGGACAGGGGAACACCATATATTTT
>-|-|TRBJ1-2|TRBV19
CASSSYQGRFPNYGYTF
TGTGCCAGTAGTTCGTATCAGGGGCGGTTTCCTAACTATGGCTACACCTTC
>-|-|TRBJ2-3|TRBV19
CASSKNSPGLSTDTQYF
TGTGCCAGTAGCAAAAATAGCCCAGGACTAAGCACAGATACGCAGTATTTT
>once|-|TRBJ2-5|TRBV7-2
CASSLGGFGGEETQYF
TGTGCCAGCAGCTTAGGAGGATTCGGGGGAGAAGAGACCCAGTACTTC
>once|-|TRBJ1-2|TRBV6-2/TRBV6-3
CASSPRARGYTF
TGTGCCAGCAGTCCCAGGGCTAGGGGCTACACCTTC
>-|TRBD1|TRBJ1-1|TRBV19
CATYRTGTAFF
TGTGCCACCTACCGGACAGGGACGGCTTTCTTT
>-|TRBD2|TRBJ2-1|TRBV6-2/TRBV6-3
CASSPRLAGYNEQFF
TGTGCCAGCAGCCCCCGACTAGCGGGATACAATGAGCAGTTCTTC
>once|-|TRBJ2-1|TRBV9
CASSVDYNNEQFF
TGTGCCAGCAGCGTAGACTACAACAATGAGCAGTTCTTC
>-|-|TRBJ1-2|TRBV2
CASSEVRAESNYGYTF
TGTGCCAGCAGTGAAGTCCGGGCGGAGTCTAACTATGGCTACACCTTC
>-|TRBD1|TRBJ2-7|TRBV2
CASLGQPSYEQYF
TGTGCCAGCCTGGGACAGCCCTCCTACGAGCAGTACTTC
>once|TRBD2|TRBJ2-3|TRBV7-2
CASSRAAGVGTDTQYF
TGTGCCAGCAGCCGTGCAGCGGGAGTAGGTACAGATACGCAGTATTTT
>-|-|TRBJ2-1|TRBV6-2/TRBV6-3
CASSYSKEGGNEQFF
TGTGCCAGCAGTTACTCGAAGGAGGGGGGTAATGAGCAGTTCTTC
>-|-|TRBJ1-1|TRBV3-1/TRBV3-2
CASSQDLAGNTEAFF
TGTGCCAGCAGCCAAGATCTTGCAGGGAACACTGAAGCTTTCTTT
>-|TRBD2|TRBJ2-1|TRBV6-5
CASSYSSGGNNEQFF
TGTGCCAGCAGTTACTCAAGCGGGGGCAACAATGAGCAGTTCTTC
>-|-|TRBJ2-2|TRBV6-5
CASSYKGLLNTGELFF
TGTGCCAGCAGTTACAAGGGACTTCTGAACACCGGGGAGCTGTTTTTT
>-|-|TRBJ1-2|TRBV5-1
CASRLQGQDRYGYTF
TGCGCCAGCAGGCTCCAGGGCCAGGACCGCTATGGCTACACCTTC
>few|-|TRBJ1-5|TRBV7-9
CASSLMQGDQPQHF
TGTGCCAGCAGCTTAATGCAAGGGGATCAGCCCCAGCATTTT
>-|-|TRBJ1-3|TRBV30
CAWMEGTLRNTIYF
TGTGCCTGGATGGAGGGGACCCTAAGGAACACCATATATTTT
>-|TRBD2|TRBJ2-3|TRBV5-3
CAPTGTSEGPGTDTQYF
TGTGCCCCCACCGGGACTAGTGAGGGGCCTGGCACAGATACGCAGTATTTT
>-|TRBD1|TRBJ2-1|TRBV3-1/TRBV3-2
CASSPRPGGLEQFF
TGTGCCAGCAGCCCGCGGCCAGGGGGCCTTGAGCAGTTCTTC
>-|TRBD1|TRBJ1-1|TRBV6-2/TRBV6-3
CASSPRPRGRIMNTEAFF
TGTGCCAGCAGCCCACGCCCCAGGGGGCGGATTATGAACACTGAAGCTTTCTTT
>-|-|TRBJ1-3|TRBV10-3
CAIRGTTGNTIYF
TGTGCCATCAGGGGGACAACTGGAAACACCATATATTTT
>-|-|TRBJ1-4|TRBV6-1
CASSEALRKLFF
TGTGCCAGCAGTGAAGCGCTCAGAAAACTGTTTTTT
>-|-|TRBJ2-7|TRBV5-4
CASSSSYEQYF
TGTGCCAGCAGCTCCTCCTACGAGCAGTACTTC
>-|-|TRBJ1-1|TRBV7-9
CASSLDRMMNTEAFF
TGTGCCAGCAGCTTAGACAGGATGATGAACACTGAAGCTTTCTTT
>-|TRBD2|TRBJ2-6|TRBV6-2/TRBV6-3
CASSLLAGGTPSGANVLTF
TGTGCCAGCAGCCTACTAGCGGGAGGGACCCCCTCTGGGGCCAACGTCCTGACTTTC
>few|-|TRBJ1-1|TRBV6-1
CASRLGNTEAFF
TGTGCCAGCAGGTTGGGGAACACTGAAGCTTTCTTT
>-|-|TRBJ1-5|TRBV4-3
CASSLTRGNQPQHF
TGCGCCAGCAGCCTTACTCGGGGGAATCAGCCCCAGCATTTT
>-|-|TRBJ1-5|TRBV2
CASSEALRGNQPQHF
TGTGCCAGCAGTGAAGCGCTGCGGGGGAATCAGCCCCAGCATTTT
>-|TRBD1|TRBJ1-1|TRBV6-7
CASSLTGAGYTEAFF
TGTGCCAGCAGCCTCACAGGGGCGGGGTACACTGAAGCTTTCTTT
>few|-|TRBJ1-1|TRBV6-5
CASSYSGGDTEAFF
TGTGCCAGCAGTTACTCGGGAGGCGACACTGAAGCTTTCTTT
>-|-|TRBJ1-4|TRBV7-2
CASSLSGGRINEKLFF
TGTGCCAGCAGCTTATCCGGGGGGCGCATTAATGAAAAACTGTTTTTT
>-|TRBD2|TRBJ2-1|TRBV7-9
CASTRRTSGSGEQFF
TGTGCCAGCACAAGGAGGACTAGCGGGAGCGGTGAGCAGTTCTTC
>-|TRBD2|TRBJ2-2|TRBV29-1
CSVRAGAGELFF
TGCAGCGTCCGGGCGGGGGCCGGGGAGCTGTTTTTT
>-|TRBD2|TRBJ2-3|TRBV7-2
CASSQGLAGPDTQYF
TGTGCCAGCAGCCAGGGACTAGCGGGACCAGATACGCAGTATTTT
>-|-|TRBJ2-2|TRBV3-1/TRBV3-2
CASTQAGELFF
TGTGCCAGCACCCAAGCCGGGGAGCTGTTTTTT
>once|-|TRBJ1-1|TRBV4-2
CASSPTIVNTEAFF
TGTGCCAGCAGCCCGACAATCGTGAACACTGAAGCTTTCTTT
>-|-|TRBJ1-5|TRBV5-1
CASSGDPNQPQHF
TGCGCCAGCAGCGGAGACCCTAATCAGCCCCAGCATTTT